The clone carrying this T cell receptor beta chain was picked up a small number of times. The method was immunoSEQ multiplex PCR; TCRdb's version includes in-frame clones alone and lacks a portion of them. Of some 490,000 clones listed, about 88% were seen once; the top ten hold under 9.5%. This specimen belongs to a study of blood T cell repertoires in COVID-19. Cohort allocation depended upon clinical history that participants reported. All recovered Cohort 3 donors got two negative PCRs, got clearance, or saw symptom resolution. Per germline, CDR1 SGHKS and CDR2 YYEKEE (reference sequence). Trimming stripped 4 bases from V and 0 bases from J, with 14 bases between. The CDR3 is made up of 17 amino acids.

The TCR originated in an older woman who had recovered from COVID-19. The sequenced sample consisted of PBMCs or T cells enriched from blood (not recorded which). The chain combines TRBV5-5 with TRBJ2-6; D is perhaps TRBD1 (6 bases). CDR3: CASSLRDTVSGANVLTF. DNA for the CDR3: TGTGCCAGCAGCCTCCGGGACACCGTCTCTGGGGCCAACGTCCTGACTTTC.